This TCR beta chain was captured in a study of molecular identifiers for immune sequencing clone quantification. Each CDR3 protein is one row after TCRdb ran MiXCR on the PCR reads. The sample shows 38,000 or so distinct CDR3 sequences, about 18% of them seen only once. This CDR3 region has 16 residues. V was pared by 2 bases and J by 0 bases, with 14 bases between. Germline CDR1 reads SGHVS; CDR2 reads FQNEAQ. In its sample, this clonotype was seen a few times. Its antigen is as yet unknown. Study findings and constraints: Whereas clones above 20 RNA copies held under 1% of naive-cell molecules, they held over 97% of effector molecules.

Sample: naive CD8+ T cells from blood, with Jurkat cell RNA spiked in. Subset specified: FACS-sorted CD8+CD4-CCR7+CD45RA+ naive T cells. The clonotype originates from a human donor in good health. Some libraries in this study had Jurkat cell RNA spiked in. This chain uses TRBV7-8 with TRBJ2-7, with D perhaps matching TRBD1 (5 bases). CDR3 in amino acids: CASSLPTVTSSYEQYF. CDR3 in DNA: TGTGCCAGCAGCTTACCGACAGTAACCTCCTCCTACGAGCAGTACTTC. Supplemented by reference TRBV7-8 and TRBJ2-7, the full variable domain reads GAGVSQSPRYKVAKRGQDVALRCDPISGHVSLFWYQQALGQGPEFLTYFQNEAQLDKSGLPSDRFFAERPEGSVSTLKIQRTQQEDSAVYLCASSLPTVTSSYEQYFGPGTRLTVT.